This TCR beta chain was recorded in a study of blood T cell repertoires in COVID-19. On the study more broadly: From the United States, Italy and Spain came samples of acute and convalescent COVID-19. Nucleic acid was either cDNA or gDNA, and it came from T cells, B-cell-depleted T cells, or PBMCs.

The table came from immunoSEQ multiplex PCR; TCRdb's copy has only in-frame clones and leaves some out. The sample has about 190,000 clones; 65% to 85% are singletons. This CDR3 spans 16 amino acids. Germline V CDR1 and CDR2: SGHDT, YYEEEE. V trimming: 4 bases; J trimming: 3 bases; junction bases outside the gene matches: 8. A PCR-confirmed or clinician-diagnosed COVID-19 case had contacted exposed participants within 2 weeks of entry. J is TRBJ2-1 and V is TRBV5-6, with 9 bases fitting TRBD2. The clonotype originates from a woman in her twenties or thirties who had been exposed to COVID-19. The sequenced material came from PBMCs or T cells enriched from blood (not recorded which). CDR3 region: CASSPPRLAVYNEQFF. DNA for the CDR3: TGTGCCAGCAGCCCCCCTCGACTAGCGGTCTACAATGAGCAGTTCTTC.